The next 11 T cell receptor beta chains were all read from a single sample in a study of long-term antiretroviral therapy in people with HIV. Researchers ran immunoSEQ v3.0 at survey level. Data came from immunoSEQ multiplex PCR; TCRdb stores just in-frame clones and leaves some out. This sample has about 22,000 clones; 65% to 90% occur once, and the top ten carry nearly 7.5%. The source material was unsorted PBMCs, sampled 1.8 years before starting antiretroviral therapy. The source of these receptors is a woman in her thirties with HIV.

CDR3 sequence (DNA): TGCGCCAGCAGCCAAGGGGGGACGAGAGGGGCGCAAGAGACCCAGTACTTC. Residues: CASSQGGTRGAQETQYF. The rearrangement links TRBV4-1 to TRBJ2-5, with D tentatively TRBD1 or TRBD2 (5 bases each). Per the germline V gene, CDR1 is MGHRA and CDR2 is YSYEKL. V lost 1 base, J lost 2 bases, and 17 bases lay in between. This CDR3 region has 17 residues.

This clone was observed once. The chain combines TRBV27 with TRBJ1-2; 10 bases line up with TRBD1. Germline assignment: CDR1 MNHEY and CDR2 SMNVEV (reference sequence). CDR3 length equals 14 residues. The V segment lost 9 bases and the J segment 4 bases; nucleotides outside the gene matches: 8. CDR3 loop: CASMPGQGTYGYTF. The CDR3 DNA reads TGTGCCAGTATGCCGGGACAGGGGACCTATGGCTACACCTTC.

The chain carries TRBV30 and TRBJ1-1, with TRBD1 as a possible D gene (5 bases). V gave up 3 bases and J gave up 1 base, with 9 bases separating them. CDR1 and CDR2 (germline): GTSNPN, SVGIG (reference sequence). The CDR3 has 13 residues. The CDR3 region is CAWRAQGNTEAFF. The DNA of the CDR3 is TGTGCCTGGAGGGCCCAGGGGAACACTGAAGCTTTCTTT. Together with reference TRBV30 and TRBJ1-1, the CDR3 gives the full variable domain: SQTIHQWPATLVQPVGSPLSLECTVEGTSNPNLYWYRQAAGRGLQLLFYSVGIGQISSEVPQNLSASRPQDRQFILSSKKLLLSDSGFYLCAWRAQGNTEAFFGQGTRLTVV.

The V call is TRBV11-3, the J call TRBJ2-5; 8 bases line up with TRBD1. This CDR3 is built from 14 residues. The germline V gene encodes CDR1 SGHNT and CDR2 YENEEA. The trim removed 5 bases at V and 2 bases at J, leaving 4 bases unmatched. CDR3 nucleotide sequence: TGTGCCAGCAGCCACACAGGGGGTCAAGAGACCCAGTACTTC. Its translation is CASSHTGGQETQYF.

This chain links TRBV13 with TRBJ2-3; D gene unclear. The CDR3 has 15 residues. V shed 5 bases and J shed 1 base, with 13 bases lying between them. The germline CDR1 and CDR2 sequences are PRHDT and FYEKMQ (reference sequence). The CDR3 sequence: CASSIGPLGTDTQYF. In DNA form, the CDR3 reads TGTGCCAGCAGCATCGGACCCCTGGGCACAGATACGCAGTATTTT.

The chain carries TRBV2 and TRBJ2-1, with TRBD2 matching 8 bases. The CDR3 runs 14 residues. The J segment lost 16 bases and the V segment lost 2 bases, leaving 13 bases of the junction unmatched. Per the germline V gene, CDR1 is SNHLY and CDR2 is FYNNEI. In DNA, the CDR3 is TGTGCCAGCAGTGAACGGGAGGGTGGGAAAAGAGGATTCTTC. Translation gives CASSEREGGKRGFF. The full variable domain, rest sourced from reference TRBV2 and TRBJ2-1, is EPEVTQTPSHQVTQMGQEVILRCVPISNHLYFYWYRQILGQKVEFLVSFYNNEISEKSEIFDDQFSVERPDGSNFTLKIRSTKLEDSAMYFCASSEREGGKRGFFGPGTRLTVL.

The V call is TRBV2, the J call TRBJ1-6; possibly TRBD1 for D (5 bases). The CDR3 length is 17 residues. V was cut by 5 bases and J by 0 bases, with 14 bases left in between. Germline assignment: CDR1 SNHLY and CDR2 FYNNEI. Here the CDR3 reads CASSLRGKGSYNSPLHF. The CDR3 DNA sequence: TGTGCCAGCAGTTTGAGGGGAAAGGGCTCCTATAATTCACCCCTCCACTTT.

The chain uses TRBV11-2 and TRBJ2-7, with D hard to call. V lost 5 bases and J 7 bases, leaving 15 bases between the germline ends. CDR1 and CDR2 from the germline V gene are SGHAT and FQNNGV. CDR3 length: 13 amino acids. The CDR3 loop reads CASSPAPRREQYF. CDR3 nucleotides: TGTGCCAGCAGCCCCGCACCCCGCCGAGAGCAGTACTTC.

The chain couples TRBV2 to TRBJ2-7, with 11 nucleotides matching TRBD1. The CDR3 is 12 residues long. CDR1 and CDR2 (germline): SNHLY, FYNNEI. This CDR3 reads CASDPGTGGQDV. In nucleotides, the CDR3 is TGTGCCAGCGATCCCGGGACAGGGGGACAGGACGTC.

This clone has just a few counts. V and J are TRBV7-2 and TRBJ2-3; D tentatively reads TRBD1 or TRBD2 (5 bases each). The CDR3 is made up of 14 amino acids. Germline values: CDR1 SGHTA, CDR2 FQGNSA. V was shortened by 1 base and J by 4 bases, with 9 bases between the two germline ends. CDR3 in amino acids: CASSLGGMSDTQYF. The CDR3 DNA is TGTGCCAGCAGCTTAGGGGGGATGTCAGATACGCAGTATTTT.

The chain employs TRBV9 and TRBJ1-6; a weak D match, TRBD1 (5 bases). Trimming stripped 4 bases from V and 2 bases from J, with 13 bases between. Germline CDR1 SGDLS, CDR2 YYNGEE. This CDR3 comprises 16 residues. As DNA, the CDR3 is TGTGCCAGCAGCCCTTCCCGACAGACCTATAATTCACCCCTCCACTTT. This encodes CASSPSRQTYNSPLHF.